This TCR beta chain was retrieved from a study of control samples from healthy donors and cancer patients. The germline gives CDR1 SGHAT, CDR2 FQNNGV. The CDR3 has 11 amino acids. V dropped 5 bases and J dropped 5 bases, with 5 bases sitting between them. This table comes from immunoSEQ multiplex PCR, and its TCRdb copy is limited to in-frame clones, with some not included. This table holds under 450,000 clones, 80% to 95% found once. Sequencing input: PBMCs. V gene TRBV11-2 combines with J gene TRBJ2-3; no reliable D call. The receptor was isolated from a man aged 40-49 years with head and neck cancer. In nucleotides, the CDR3 is TGTGCCAGCAGCCTGGTAGATACGCAGTATTTT. Translated, it gives CASSLVDTQYF.